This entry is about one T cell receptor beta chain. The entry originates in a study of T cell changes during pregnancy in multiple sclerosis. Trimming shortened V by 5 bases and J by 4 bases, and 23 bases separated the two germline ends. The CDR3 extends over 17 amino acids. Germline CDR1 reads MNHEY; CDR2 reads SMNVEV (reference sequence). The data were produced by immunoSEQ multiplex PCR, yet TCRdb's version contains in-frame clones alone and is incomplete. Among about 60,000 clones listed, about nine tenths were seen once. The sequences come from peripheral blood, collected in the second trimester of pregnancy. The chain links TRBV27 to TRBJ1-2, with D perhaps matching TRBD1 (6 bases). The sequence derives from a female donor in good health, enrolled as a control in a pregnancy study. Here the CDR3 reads CASSTLNVPGVGYGYTF. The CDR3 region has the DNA TGTGCCAGCAGTACCCTAAATGTACCAGGGGTTGGCTATGGCTACACCTTC.